The next 8 T cell receptor beta chains were all read from a single sample in a study of blood T cells in healthy people across ages (dated by TCRdb to the mid-2010s). The method behind the library was 5' RACE. Reads for this sample came from an Illumina HiSeq 2500. The second PCR ran for about 6 to 12 cycles and used a J-beta primer mix along with a sample-barcoded 5' primer. TCRdb reanalyzed the raw reads on its own, using fastp at Q25 for trimming and MiXCR for clone calling, and kept in-frame beta chains. Rows with a matching CDR3 protein are joined into one entry that keeps the most common DNA and genes. This sample comprises 1.5 million to 2 million distinct CDR3 sequences, approximately 50% of them detected only once. Of the sample, roughly 2.1% falls within the top ten clones. Input material: blood. Receptors originate from a woman aged 40 to 49 in good health.

The chain joins TRBV20-1 to TRBJ1-2; weak D call: TRBD1 (6 bases). CDR3 size: 14 residues. The germline gives CDR1 DFQATT, CDR2 SNEGSKA (reference sequence). V was shortened by 4 bases and J by 1 base, with 13 bases between the two germline ends. CDR3 DNA: TGCAGTGCTATCTCAGGGGACTATAACTATGGCTACACCTTC. Amino acids: CSAISGDYNYGYTF.

The V and J genes are TRBV7-2 and TRBJ2-6; D not resolved. Trimming left V 8 bases short and J 1 base short, with 12 bases between. This CDR3 is 15 amino acids long. The germline gives CDR1 SGHTA, CDR2 FQGNSA. The CDR3 DNA reads as TGTGCCAGCCTACCGGGTGGGTCTGGGGCCAACGTCCTGACTTTC. Translation gives CASLPGGSGANVLTF.

This clonotype appeared many times. This chain joins TRBV5-1 and TRBJ2-1, with 10 bases matching TRBD1. This CDR3 is built from 15 residues. V gave up 4 bases and J gave up 3 bases; unmatched junction bases: 4. Germline V lookup: CDR1 SGHRS, CDR2 YFSETQ. The CDR3 nucleotides read TGCGCCAGCAGCAACCGGGACAGGGGCTACAATGAGCAGTTCTTC. Translating gives CASSNRDRGYNEQFF.

This clonotype was detected a few times. This chain joins TRBV5-1 and TRBJ2-5; D possibly corresponds to TRBD1 (5 bases). V lost 6 bases, J lost 4 bases, and 16 bases lay in between. CDR1 and CDR2 from the germline V gene are SGHRS and YFSETQ. This CDR3 has 14 amino acids. CDR3 in amino acids: CASKTTDERETQYF. CDR3 coding DNA: TGCGCCAGCAAAACGACAGATGAAAGAGAGACCCAGTACTTC.

V is TRBV4-3 and J is TRBJ2-3, with TRBD2 matching over 8 bases. V lost 5 bases and J lost 2; bases outside the gene matches: 6. The CDR3 contains 15 residues. Looked up from germline, CDR1 is LGHNA and CDR2 is YSLEER. The CDR3 loop is CASSSAGGPTDTQYF. CDR3 in DNA: TGCGCCAGCAGCTCCGCGGGGGGTCCCACAGATACGCAGTATTTT.

The chain employs TRBV20-1 and TRBJ1-4, with no clear D. The CDR3 is 12 amino acids. Germline V gives CDR1 DFQATT, CDR2 SNEGSKA (reference sequence). V lost 4 bases to trimming and J lost 10 bases, with 13 bases between them. CDR3 sequence reads: CSAKGFEGKLFF. The CDR3 DNA sequence: TGCAGTGCTAAAGGATTTGAAGGAAAACTGTTTTTT.

In this sample, this clonotype turned up many times. V usage is TRBV5-1 and J usage is TRBJ1-2, with D uncertain. Germline CDR1 and CDR2: SGHRS and YFSETQ. The CDR3 sequence is 13 residues long. Trimming stripped 4 bases from V and 7 bases from J, with 14 bases between. The CDR3 DNA reads as TGCGCCAGCAGCGTGCAGGAACATCGTGGCTACACCTTC. Amino acid sequence: CASSVQEHRGYTF.

This clonotype came up a few times. This chain uses TRBV28 with TRBJ2-5, with D perhaps given as TRBD1 or TRBD2 (6 bases each). This CDR3 has 14 residues. The ends were cut back, 6 bases at V and 1 base at J, with 12 bases in the middle. Per germline, CDR1 MDHEN and CDR2 SYDVKM. The CDR3, as DNA: TGTGCCAGCAGGGGAGGACAGCTCCAAGAGACCCAGTACTTC. It yields the protein CASRGGQLQETQYF.